The rows below give T cell receptor beta chains drawn from one sample of a study of tumor-infiltrating lymphocytes in primary liver carcinoma. TCRdb reprocessed the multiplex PCR reads with MiXCR, giving one entry per CDR3 protein. The sample yields 95,000 to 100,000 distinct CDR3 sequences, about 62% seen once. Material: liver tumor tissue from sampling region 2. The source is an older woman with primary liver carcinoma and hepatitis B virus infection. The CDR3 runs from the conserved cysteine through the conserved F or W. Each record gives: V gene, D gene, J gene, clone size, CDR3 DNA, CDR3 protein. The D gene is left open where the match is weak. Clone size, where shown, is once, few, many, or a class for clones that have expanded.

v_call: TRBV28; d_call: .; j_call: TRBJ2-3; clone_size: many; cdr3_nt: TGTGCCAGCAGTTTATTGGGTGCGACTAGAGGGGGACGAGATACGCAGTATTTT; cdr3_aa: CASSLLGATRGGRDTQYF
v_call: TRBV6-5; d_call: TRBD1; j_call: TRBJ2-5; clone_size: .; cdr3_nt: TGTGCCAGCAGAGGTTCGGGGACAGGCCAAGAGACCCAGTACTTC; cdr3_aa: CASRGSGTGQETQYF
v_call: TRBV19; d_call: TRBD2; j_call: TRBJ2-7; clone_size: few; cdr3_nt: TGTGCCAGTAGTTTGCGGGAGGAAACCTACGAGCAGTACTTC; cdr3_aa: CASSLREETYEQYF
v_call: TRBV6-1; d_call: .; j_call: TRBJ2-5; clone_size: many; cdr3_nt: TGTGCCAGCAGTGTAAACCCTGACAGCCAAGAGACCCAGTACTTC; cdr3_aa: CASSVNPDSQETQYF
v_call: TRBV18; d_call: .; j_call: TRBJ1-2; clone_size: .; cdr3_nt: TGTGCCAGCTCACGGAACGCAGACAGCTATGGCTACACCTTC; cdr3_aa: CASSRNADSYGYTF
v_call: TRBV14; d_call: TRBD1; j_call: TRBJ2-1; clone_size: .; cdr3_nt: TGTGCCAGCAGACCCCAGGGGGTCTGGGCCAATGAGCAGTTCTTC; cdr3_aa: CASRPQGVWANEQFF
v_call: TRBV6-5; d_call: .; j_call: TRBJ2-2; clone_size: many; cdr3_nt: TGTGCCAGCAGTTACGTAGGGGGGGGGACCGGGGAGCTGTTTTTT; cdr3_aa: CASSYVGGGTGELFF
v_call: TRBV11-2; d_call: TRBD2; j_call: TRBJ2-7; clone_size: .; cdr3_nt: TGTGCCAGCACGACTCCTGGGCGGGAGGCAAGGGAGCAGTACTTC; cdr3_aa: CASTTPGREAREQYF
v_call: TRBV11-2; d_call: .; j_call: TRBJ1-2; clone_size: once; cdr3_nt: TGTGCCAGCAGCTTAGATCAGATCAGGGTGCTGCCCTATGGCTACACCTTC; cdr3_aa: CASSLDQIRVLPYGYTF
v_call: TRBV29-1; d_call: .; j_call: TRBJ1-1; clone_size: .; cdr3_nt: TGCAGGGGAGGACATGAGGAAGCTTTCTTT; cdr3_aa: CRGGHEEAFF
v_call: TRBV12-3/TRBV12-4; d_call: .; j_call: TRBJ1-2; clone_size: .; cdr3_nt: TGTGCCAGCAGTTTAGTACTAAGAAACTATGGCTACACCTTC; cdr3_aa: CASSLVLRNYGYTF
v_call: TRBV6-5; d_call: TRBD2; j_call: TRBJ2-2; clone_size: many; cdr3_nt: TGTGCCAGCAGCTCCTTGCGGGGGGTTACCGGGGAGCTGTTTTTT; cdr3_aa: CASSSLRGVTGELFF
v_call: TRBV7-8; d_call: .; j_call: TRBJ1-1; clone_size: .; cdr3_nt: TGTGCCAGCAGCTTAGGGTTCTTCACTGAAGCTTTCTTT; cdr3_aa: CASSLGFFTEAFF
v_call: TRBV6-5; d_call: .; j_call: TRBJ1-5; clone_size: .; cdr3_nt: TGTGCTAGCCGACGAACGTGGAAGAGCAATCAGCCCCAGCATTTT; cdr3_aa: CASRRTWKSNQPQHF
v_call: TRBV6-1; d_call: TRBD2; j_call: TRBJ2-1; clone_size: .; cdr3_nt: TGTGCCAGCACCCGGGGGGGGGGATCCCCTAGCTCCTACAATGAGCACTTCTTC; cdr3_aa: CASTRGGGSPSSYNEHFF
v_call: TRBV25-1; d_call: .; j_call: TRBJ2-7; clone_size: .; cdr3_nt: TGTGCCGGCACCCCCAACGGCTACGAGCAGTACTTC; cdr3_aa: CAGTPNGYEQYF
v_call: TRBV7-9; d_call: .; j_call: TRBJ2-2; clone_size: .; cdr3_nt: TGTGCCAGCAGCCTCCTAGGAAAGAACACCGGGGAGCTGATTTTT; cdr3_aa: CASSLLGKNTGELIF
v_call: TRBV12-3/TRBV12-4; d_call: .; j_call: TRBJ2-2; clone_size: .; cdr3_nt: TGTGCCAGCAGTTTCAGTACAGGAGTCACGAACATCGGGGAGCTGTTTTTT; cdr3_aa: CASSFSTGVTNIGELFF
v_call: TRBV12-3/TRBV12-4; d_call: TRBD2; j_call: TRBJ2-5; clone_size: once; cdr3_nt: TGCGCCAGCAGTCGAGGACTAGCGGGAGGGTCCGGGGAGACCCAGCGCTTC; cdr3_aa: CASSRGLAGGSGETQRF
v_call: TRBV11-2; d_call: .; j_call: TRBJ2-2; clone_size: .; cdr3_nt: TGTGCCAGCTGCTTAAAAGGGGGGTCCGGGGAGCTGTTTTTT; cdr3_aa: CASCLKGGSGELFF
v_call: TRBV7-9; d_call: .; j_call: TRBJ1-6; clone_size: .; cdr3_nt: TGTATCAGCAGCTTAGGGACGGGTGCAGAGAGGAATTCACCCCTCCACTTT; cdr3_aa: CISSLGTGAERNSPLHF
v_call: TRBV7-8; d_call: .; j_call: TRBJ2-1; clone_size: once; cdr3_nt: TGTGCCATCAGCTTAGTAGTGGGAGGCTTCTCCCAAGAGACCCAGTTCTTC; cdr3_aa: CAISLVVGGFSQETQFF
v_call: TRBV4-2; d_call: TRBD1; j_call: TRBJ2-7; clone_size: .; cdr3_nt: TGTGCCAGCACCCAAGGGACAGGGACCTCCTCCTACGAGCAGTACTTC; cdr3_aa: CASTQGTGTSSYEQYF
v_call: TRBV5-1; d_call: .; j_call: TRBJ2-2; clone_size: many; cdr3_nt: TGCGCCAGCAGCCCCTTAGTCGGCGGGGAGCTGTTTTTT; cdr3_aa: CASSPLVGGELFF